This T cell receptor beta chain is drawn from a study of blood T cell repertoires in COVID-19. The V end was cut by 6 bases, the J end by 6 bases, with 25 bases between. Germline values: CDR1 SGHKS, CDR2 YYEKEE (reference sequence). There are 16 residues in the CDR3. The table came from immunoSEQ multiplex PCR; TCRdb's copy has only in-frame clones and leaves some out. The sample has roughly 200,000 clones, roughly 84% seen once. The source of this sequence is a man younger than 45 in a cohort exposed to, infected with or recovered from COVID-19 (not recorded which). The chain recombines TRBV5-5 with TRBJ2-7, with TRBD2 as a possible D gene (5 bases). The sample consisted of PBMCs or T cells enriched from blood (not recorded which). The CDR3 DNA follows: TGTGCCAGCACACTGCGCCCGGCGGCGGTGAGGGTCGAGCAGTACTTC. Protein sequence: CASTLRPAAVRVEQYF.